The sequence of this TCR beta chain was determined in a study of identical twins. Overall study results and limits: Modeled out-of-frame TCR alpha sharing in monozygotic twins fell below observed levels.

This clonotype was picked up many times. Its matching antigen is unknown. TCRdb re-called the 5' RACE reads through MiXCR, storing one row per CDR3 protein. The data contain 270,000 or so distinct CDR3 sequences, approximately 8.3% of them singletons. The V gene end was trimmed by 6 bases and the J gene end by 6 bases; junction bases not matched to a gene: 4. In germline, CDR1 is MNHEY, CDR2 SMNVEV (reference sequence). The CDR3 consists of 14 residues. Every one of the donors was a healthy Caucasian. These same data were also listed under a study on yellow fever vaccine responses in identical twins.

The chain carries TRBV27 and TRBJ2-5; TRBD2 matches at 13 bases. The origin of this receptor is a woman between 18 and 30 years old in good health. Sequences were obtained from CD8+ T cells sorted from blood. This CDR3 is CASRLAGGPKTQYF. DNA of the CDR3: TGTGCCAGCAGACTAGCGGGAGGGCCTAAGACCCAGTACTTC.